This T cell receptor (beta chain) was sequenced in a study of T cell repertoires in cytomegalovirus infection. Study details: In public TCR beta signatures, there were indications of both CMV infection and matching HLA type. Study-wide points: Public TCR beta family frequency separated CMV-and-HLA carriers, including in an independent cohort. What dominated the ex vivo response were HLA-C-restricted CMV-specific TCR beta clonotypes.

As concerns this clonotype: Antigen: not known.

Germline CDR1 SGHVS, CDR2 FQNEAQ. CDR3 length: 14 residues. Trimming removed 1 base from V and 1 base from J, with 8 bases in between. A single record per CDR3 protein comes from TCRdb applying MiXCR to the reads. This table has roughly 200,000 distinct CDR3 sequences, about 18% appearing once. The material sequenced was CD8+ T cells from PBMCs. The V call is TRBV7-8, the J call TRBJ2-7; D is undetermined. This clonotype was obtained from a human donor in good health (CMV status not recorded). Some clones in this sample may be carry-over from other donors' samples. The CDR3 loop is CASSLVVVSYEQYF. The CDR3 bases are TGTGCCAGCAGCTTAGTTGTAGTATCCTACGAGCAGTACTTC.